The 13 T cell receptor beta chains below come from one sample, sequenced in a study of blood T cell repertoires in COVID-19. The data were produced by immunoSEQ multiplex PCR, yet TCRdb's version contains in-frame clones alone and is incomplete. The table has about 280,000 clones, 85% seen once. The sample was peripheral blood. The receptors were gathered from a man in his fifties with active or convalescent COVID-19.

The chain links TRBV15 to TRBJ1-3, with unresolved D. The V end was cut by 0 bases, the J end by 4 bases, with 10 bases between. This CDR3 comprises 15 residues. Germline loops: CDR1 LNHNV, CDR2 YYDKDF (reference sequence). Here the CDR3 reads CATSRDPAQGNTIYF. The CDR3 DNA reads as TGTGCCACCAGCAGAGATCCCGCACAGGGAAACACCATATATTTT.

Remarks on this clone: This specimen includes other DNA sequences encoding the same CDR3. This sequence joins TRBV5-1 and TRBJ1-4, with D perhaps matching TRBD1 (5 bases). CDR3 length: 13 residues. Between the trimmed V and J ends, which lost 2 bases and 7 bases, there was a span of 9 bases. Per germline, CDR1 SGHRS and CDR2 YFSETQ. The DNA for the CDR3 is TGCGCCAGCAGCTTTCAGGGAGGTGAAAAACTGTTTTTT. This codes for CASSFQGGEKLFF.

As concerns this clone: The sample contains more than one DNA sequence encoding this CDR3. The chain combines TRBV28 with TRBJ1-6; 10 bases match TRBD1. Germline V gene data show CDR1 as MDHEN and CDR2 as SYDVKM. The CDR3 has 14 amino acids. Losses at the gene ends were 8 bases for V and 7 bases for J; bases not matched to a gene: 5. In nucleotides, the CDR3 is TGTGCCAGCCGGGGGACAGGGGAGAATTCACCCCTCCACTTT. Translating gives CASRGTGENSPLHF.

V gene TRBV19 combines with J gene TRBJ1-4; 8 bases map to TRBD1. Germline V CDR1 and CDR2: LNHDA, SQIVND (reference sequence). This CDR3 spans 16 amino acids. J was trimmed by 5 bases and V by 6 bases; bases with no gene match: 11. CDR3 nucleotide sequence: TGTGCCAGTAGGAAACGCCAGGGGGCGCAAAATGAAAAACTGTTTTTT. Translated: CASRKRQGAQNEKLFF.

This clone turned up a few times. J is TRBJ1-6 and V is TRBV28, with D unresolved. Trimming removed 2 bases from V and 10 bases from J, with 12 bases in between. Germline assignment: CDR1 MDHEN and CDR2 SYDVKM. This CDR3 has 14 residues. This CDR3 is CASSLTRVRSPLHF. The CDR3 bases are TGTGCCAGCAGTTTAACCCGGGTTCGGTCACCCCTCCACTTT.

The chain has TRBV7-2 and TRBJ1-2; D is unresolved. CDR3 length equals 12 residues. CDR1 is SGHTA and CDR2 is FQGNSA in the germline V gene. Trimming took 4 bases from V and 5 from J, leaving 8 bases between them. CDR3: CASSSSMYGYTF. CDR3 in DNA: TGTGCCAGCAGCTCGAGTATGTATGGCTACACCTTC.

The chain carries TRBV30 and TRBJ2-2, with 7 bases fitting TRBD2. CDR1 and CDR2 (germline): GTSNPN, SVGIG (reference sequence). CDR3 length: 18 amino acids. V lost 0 bases, J lost 4 bases, and 14 bases stayed unmatched. In DNA, the CDR3 is TGTGCCTGGAGTGTACGCGGGAGTGGGTTAGCGATCACCGGGGAGCTGTTTTTT. Its translation: CAWSVRGSGLAITGELFF.

This clone was seen only once. The CDR3 DNA reads as TGTGCCAGCAGCTTAAAGGGACACTTAACTGGAGGAAACACCATATATTTT. The encoded protein is CASSLKGHLTGGNTIYF. The chain combines TRBV7-9 with TRBJ1-3, with D possibly being TRBD1 (6 bases). Germline CDR1 is SEHNR and CDR2 is FQNEAQ (reference sequence). Trimming took off 2 bases at V and 4 bases at J, with 18 bases between the two ends. The CDR3 contains 17 residues.

The chain has TRBV27 and TRBJ2-7, with 8 bases aligning to TRBD2. CDR3 length: 15 amino acids. Germline CDR1 is MNHEY and CDR2 is SMNVEV (reference sequence). V shed 5 bases and J 3 bases; nucleotides not matched to a gene: 9. CDR3 DNA sequence: TGTGCCAGCAGTCCGGAGCGGGGGAGGCGCTACGAGCAGTACTTC. Its protein product is CASSPERGRRYEQYF.

The chain combines TRBV12-5 with TRBJ1-2, with TRBD1 identical over 9 bases. Per germline, CDR1 LGHNT and CDR2 FRNRAP. The CDR3 is 15 amino acids. Trimming at V came to 3 bases and at J to 5 bases, leaving 7 bases not matched to a gene. CDR3 DNA sequence: TGTGCTAGTGGTTTCACAGGGGGCCAAGCTTATGGCTACACCTTC. It yields the protein CASGFTGGQAYGYTF.

The genes are TRBV6-5 and TRBJ1-1, with 7 positions matching TRBD1. The J segment lost 4 bases and the V segment lost 7 bases, leaving 12 bases of the junction unmatched. CDR1 MNHEY and CDR2 SVGAGI come from the germline V gene. The CDR3 sequence is 15 residues long. The CDR3 DNA is TGTGCCAGCACCCACAGGGGACGGTTGGGCACTGAAGCTTTCTTT. This gives the protein CASTHRGRLGTEAFF.

V usage is TRBV6-5 and J usage is TRBJ2-5; 8 bases agree with TRBD2. The CDR3 contains 14 residues. Trimming removed 8 bases from V and 4 bases from J; junction bases left unmatched: 9. Germline V gives CDR1 MNHEY, CDR2 SVGAGI. CDR3 DNA sequence: TGTGCCAGCGGGAGCGGGAGAGACTCAGAGACCCAGTACTTC. Residues: CASGSGRDSETQYF.

The rearrangement links TRBV5-1 to TRBJ2-3; D might be TRBD1 (6 bases). The length of the CDR3 is 17 residues. The ends were cut back, 4 bases at V and 4 bases at J, with 22 bases in the middle. Germline assignment: CDR1 SGHRS and CDR2 YFSETQ. As DNA, the CDR3 is TGCGCCAGCAGCGCACGACAAACAGGGTTTTCCGCAGATACGCAGTATTTT. Translating it yields CASSARQTGFSADTQYF.